Described below is a single T cell receptor (beta chain) sequence and its context. Its target is unknown. One entry per CDR3 protein results from TCRdb running MiXCR on the PCR reads. The data show about 21,000 distinct CDR3 sequences, approximately 57% seen once. The data originate from a study of vaccination and CD4 T cells after COVID-19. About the research overall: Two doses of either BNT162b2 or mRNA-1273 vaccine were given to participants. Sampling post-COVID took place a median approximately 100 days after diagnosis (range 35 to 161).

General observations from the study: Convalescent patients had 304 of 307 vaccine-specific clones showing spike mono-reactivity.

CDR1 DFQATT and CDR2 SNEGSKA come from the germline V gene (reference sequence). The CDR3 extends over 13 amino acids. Losses at the gene ends were 6 bases for V and 5 bases for J; bases not matched to a gene: 9. The receptor's source is a human donor who had recovered from COVID-19. The chain combines TRBV20-1 with TRBJ1-2; 7 bases are a match to TRBD1. The sample was CD4+ T cells from blood, taken before SARS-CoV-2 vaccination. CDR3 DNA: TGCAGTGCCAGACCTGGACAGGCATATGGCTACACCTTC. It codes for CSARPGQAYGYTF.